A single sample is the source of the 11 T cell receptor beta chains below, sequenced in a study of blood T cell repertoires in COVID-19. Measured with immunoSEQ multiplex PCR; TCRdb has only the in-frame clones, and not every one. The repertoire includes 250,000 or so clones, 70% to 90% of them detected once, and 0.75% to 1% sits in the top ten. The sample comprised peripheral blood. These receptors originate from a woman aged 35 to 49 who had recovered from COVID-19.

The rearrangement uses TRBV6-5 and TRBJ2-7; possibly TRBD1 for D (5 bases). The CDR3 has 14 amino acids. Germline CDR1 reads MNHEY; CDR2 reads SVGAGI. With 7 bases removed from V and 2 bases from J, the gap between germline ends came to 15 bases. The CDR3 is CASTQGQSPYEQYF. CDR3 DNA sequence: TGTGCCAGCACCCAGGGTCAGAGCCCCTACGAGCAGTACTTC.

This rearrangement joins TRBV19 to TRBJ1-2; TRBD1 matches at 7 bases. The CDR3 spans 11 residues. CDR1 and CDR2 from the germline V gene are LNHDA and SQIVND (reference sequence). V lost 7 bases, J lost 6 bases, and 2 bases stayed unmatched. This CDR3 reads CASKGADGYTF. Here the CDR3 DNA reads TGTGCCAGTAAGGGGGCGGATGGCTACACCTTC.

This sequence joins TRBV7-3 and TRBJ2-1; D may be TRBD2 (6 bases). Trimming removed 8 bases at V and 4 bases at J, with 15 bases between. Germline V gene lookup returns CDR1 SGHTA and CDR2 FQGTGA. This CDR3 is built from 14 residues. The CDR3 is CASAPGGSYNEQFF. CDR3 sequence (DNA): TGTGCCAGCGCCCCCGGGGGATCGTACAATGAGCAGTTCTTC.

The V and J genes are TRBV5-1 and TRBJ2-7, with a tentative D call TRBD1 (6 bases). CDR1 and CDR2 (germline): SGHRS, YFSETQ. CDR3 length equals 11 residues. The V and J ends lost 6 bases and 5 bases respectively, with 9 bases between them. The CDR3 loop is CASMAGDEQYV. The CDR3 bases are TGCGCCAGCATGGCAGGGGACGAGCAGTACGTC.

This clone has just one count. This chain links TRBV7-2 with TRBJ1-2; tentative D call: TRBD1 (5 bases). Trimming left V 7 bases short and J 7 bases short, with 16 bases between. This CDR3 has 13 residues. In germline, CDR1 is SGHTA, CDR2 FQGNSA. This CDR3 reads CASTVGGRGGYTF. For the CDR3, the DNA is TGTGCCAGCACCGTGGGAGGGAGGGGTGGCTACACCTTC.

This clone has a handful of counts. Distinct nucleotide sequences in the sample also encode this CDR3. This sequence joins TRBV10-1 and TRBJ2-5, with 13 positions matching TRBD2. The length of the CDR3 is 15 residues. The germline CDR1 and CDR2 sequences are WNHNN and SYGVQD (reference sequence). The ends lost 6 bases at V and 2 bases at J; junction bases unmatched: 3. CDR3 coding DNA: TGCGCCAGCAGAAGGGGACTAGCGGGACAAGAGACCCAGTACTTC. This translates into CASRRGLAGQETQYF.

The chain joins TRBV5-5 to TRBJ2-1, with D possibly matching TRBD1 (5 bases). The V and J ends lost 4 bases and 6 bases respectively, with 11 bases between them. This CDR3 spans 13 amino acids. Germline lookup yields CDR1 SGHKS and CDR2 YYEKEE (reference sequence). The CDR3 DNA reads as TGTGCCAGCAGCACAGGACGGAGCAATGAGCAGTTCTTC. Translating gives CASSTGRSNEQFF. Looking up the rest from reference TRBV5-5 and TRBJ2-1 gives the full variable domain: DAGVTQSPTHLIKTRGQQVTLRCSPISGHKSVSWYQQVLGQGPQFIFQYYEKEERGRGNFPDRFSARQFPNYSSELNVNALLLGDSALYLCASSTGRSNEQFFGPGTRLTVL.

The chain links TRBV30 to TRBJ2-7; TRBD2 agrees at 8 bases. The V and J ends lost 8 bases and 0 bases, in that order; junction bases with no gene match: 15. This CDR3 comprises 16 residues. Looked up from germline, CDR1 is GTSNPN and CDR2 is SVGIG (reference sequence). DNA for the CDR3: TGTGCCACCCGGCGGGCTAGCGGGCCGAGCTCCTACGAGCAGTACTTC. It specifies CATRRASGPSSYEQYF.

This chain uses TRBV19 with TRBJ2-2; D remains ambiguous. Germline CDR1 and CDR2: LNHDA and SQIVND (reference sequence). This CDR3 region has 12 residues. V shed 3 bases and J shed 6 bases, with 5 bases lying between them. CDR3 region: CASSMGPGELFF. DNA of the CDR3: TGTGCCAGTAGTATGGGCCCCGGGGAGCTGTTTTTT. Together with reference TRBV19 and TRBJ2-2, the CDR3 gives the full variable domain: DGGITQSPKYLFRKEGQNVTLSCEQNLNHDAMYWYRQDPGQGLRLIYYSQIVNDFQKGDIAEGYSVSREKKESFPLTVTSAQKNPTAFYLCASSMGPGELFFGEGSRLTVL.

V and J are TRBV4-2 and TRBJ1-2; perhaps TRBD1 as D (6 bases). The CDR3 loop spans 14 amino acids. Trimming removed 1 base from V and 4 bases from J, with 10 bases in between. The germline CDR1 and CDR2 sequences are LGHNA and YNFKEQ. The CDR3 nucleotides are TGTGCCAGCAGCCAAGGAGGGGGGGCCTATGGCTACACCTTC. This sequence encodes CASSQGGGAYGYTF.

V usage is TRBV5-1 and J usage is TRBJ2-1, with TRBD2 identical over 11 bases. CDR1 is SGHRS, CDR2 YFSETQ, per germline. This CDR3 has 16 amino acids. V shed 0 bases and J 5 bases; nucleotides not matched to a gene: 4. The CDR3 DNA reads TGCGCCAGCAGCTTGGGCGGGACTAGCGGTGACAATGAGCAGTTCTTC. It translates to CASSLGGTSGDNEQFF.